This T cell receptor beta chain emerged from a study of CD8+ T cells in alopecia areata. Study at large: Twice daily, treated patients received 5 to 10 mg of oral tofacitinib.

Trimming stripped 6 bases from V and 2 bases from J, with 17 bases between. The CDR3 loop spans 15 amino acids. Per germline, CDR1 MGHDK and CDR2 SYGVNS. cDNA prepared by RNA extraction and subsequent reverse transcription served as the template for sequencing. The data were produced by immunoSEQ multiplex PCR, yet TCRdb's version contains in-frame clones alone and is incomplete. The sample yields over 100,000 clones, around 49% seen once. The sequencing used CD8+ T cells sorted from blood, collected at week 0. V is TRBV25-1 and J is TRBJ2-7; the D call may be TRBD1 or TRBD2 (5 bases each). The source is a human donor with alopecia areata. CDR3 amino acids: CASRSTEDITYEQYF. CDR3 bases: TGTGCCAGCAGATCAACGGAGGACATTACCTACGAGCAGTACTTC.